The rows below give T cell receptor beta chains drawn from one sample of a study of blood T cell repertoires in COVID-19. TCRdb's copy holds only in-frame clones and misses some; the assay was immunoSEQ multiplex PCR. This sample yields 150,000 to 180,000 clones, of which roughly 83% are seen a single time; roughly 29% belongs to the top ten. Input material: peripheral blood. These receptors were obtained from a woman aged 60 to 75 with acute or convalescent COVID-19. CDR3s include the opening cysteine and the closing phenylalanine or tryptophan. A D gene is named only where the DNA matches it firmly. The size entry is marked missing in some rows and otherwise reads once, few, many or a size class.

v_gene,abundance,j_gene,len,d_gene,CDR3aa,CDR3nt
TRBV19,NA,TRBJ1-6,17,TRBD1,CASSLETGGANNSPLHF,TGTGCCAGTAGTCTCGAGACAGGGGGTGCAAATAATTCACCCCTCCACTTT
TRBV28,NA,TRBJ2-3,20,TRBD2,CASSFPQDVAGGLSTDTQYF,TGTGCCAGCAGTTTTCCCCAAGATGTCGCGGGGGGGCTAAGCACAGATACGCAGTATTTT
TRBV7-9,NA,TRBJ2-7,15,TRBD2,CASSAPTSADYEQYF,TGTGCCAGCAGCGCACCCACTAGCGCAGACTACGAGCAGTACTTC
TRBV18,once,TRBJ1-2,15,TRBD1,CASSPPTGADYGYTF,TGTGCCAGCTCACCACCGACAGGGGCAGACTATGGCTACACCTTC
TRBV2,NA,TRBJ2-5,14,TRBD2,CASSGWGGKETQYF,TGTGCCAGCAGTGGGTGGGGGGGAAAAGAGACCCAGTACTTC
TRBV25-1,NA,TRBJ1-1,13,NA,CASSEYKNTEAFF,TGTGCCAGCAGTGAATACAAGAACACTGAAGCTTTCTTT
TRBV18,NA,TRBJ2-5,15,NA,CASSPQETLQETQYF,TGTGCCAGCTCACCACAAGAGACTCTACAAGAGACCCAGTACTTC
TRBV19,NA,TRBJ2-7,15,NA,CASSNQQGPNYEQYF,TGTGCCAGTAGTAATCAACAGGGTCCCAACTACGAGCAGTACTTC
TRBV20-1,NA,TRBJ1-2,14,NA,CSASSGQLNYGYTF,TGCAGTGCTAGTTCCGGACAGTTGAACTATGGCTACACCTTC
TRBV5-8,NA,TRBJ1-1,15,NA,CASSFSPREASEAFF,TGTGCCAGCAGCTTCTCCCCACGGGAAGCCTCTGAAGCTTTCTTT
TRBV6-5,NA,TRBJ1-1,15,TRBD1,CASRRTGPDDTEAFF,TGTGCCAGCAGAAGGACAGGGCCCGATGACACTGAAGCTTTCTTT
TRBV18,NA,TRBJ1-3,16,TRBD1,CASSPVDRGSGNTIYF,TGTGCCAGCTCACCAGTGGACAGGGGGTCAGGAAACACCATATATTTT
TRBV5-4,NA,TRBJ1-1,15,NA,CASSPLPGVNTEAFF,TGTGCCAGCAGCCCGCTACCAGGGGTGAACACTGAAGCTTTCTTT
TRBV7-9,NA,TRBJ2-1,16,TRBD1,CASSLVLRTGSNEQFF,TGTGCCAGCAGCTTAGTGCTCAGGACAGGGTCCAATGAGCAGTTCTTC
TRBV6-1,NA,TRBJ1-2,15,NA,CASSEMALQNYGYTF,TGTGCCAGCAGTGAAATGGCTCTTCAAAACTATGGCTACACCTTC
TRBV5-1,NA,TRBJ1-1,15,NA,CASSLADSPNTEAFF,TGCGCCAGCAGCTTGGCCGACAGCCCGAACACTGAAGCTTTCTTT
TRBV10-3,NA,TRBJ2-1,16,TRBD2,CAISETTSGGVNEQFF,TGTGCCATCAGTGAGACGACTAGCGGGGGGGTCAATGAGCAGTTCTTC
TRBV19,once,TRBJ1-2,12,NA,CAWPAGLNGYTF,TGTGCCTGGCCCGCAGGCTTGAATGGCTACACCTTC
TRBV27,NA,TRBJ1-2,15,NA,CASSLSRMRGEGYTF,TGTGCCAGCAGTTTATCCCGGATGCGGGGAGAGGGCTACACCTTC
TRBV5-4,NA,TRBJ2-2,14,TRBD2,CASRGGANTGELFF,TGTGCCAGCAGGGGGGGGGCGAACACCGGGGAGCTGTTTTTT
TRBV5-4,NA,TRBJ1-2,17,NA,CASSLEMVLQGNYGYTF,TGTGCCAGCAGCTTAGAAATGGTTTTGCAGGGGAACTATGGCTACACCTTC
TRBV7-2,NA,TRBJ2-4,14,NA,CASSLNPRKNIQYF,TGTGCCAGCAGCTTAAATCCCAGAAAAAACATTCAGTACTTC
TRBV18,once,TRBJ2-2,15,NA,CASSPYAAVPGELFF,TGTGCCAGCTCACCCTACGCGGCCGTCCCCGGGGAGCTGTTTTTT
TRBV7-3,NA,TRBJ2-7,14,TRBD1,CASSSDRGTYEQYF,TGTGCCAGCAGCTCCGACAGGGGAACTTACGAGCAGTACTTC
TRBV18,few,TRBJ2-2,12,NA,CASSRQTGELFF,TGTGCCAGCTCACGCCAGACCGGGGAGCTGTTTTTT
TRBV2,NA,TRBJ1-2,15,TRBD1,CASSPGQGANYGYTF,TGTGCCAGCAGTCCGGGACAGGGGGCGAACTATGGCTACACCTTC
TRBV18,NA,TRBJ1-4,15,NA,CASSPLEGTNEKLFF,TGTGCCAGCTCACCGCTGGAGGGTACTAATGAAAAACTGTTTTTT
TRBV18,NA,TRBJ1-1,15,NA,CASSPGTDRNTEAFF,TGTGCCAGCTCACCCGGGACGGACAGGAACACTGAAGCTTTCTTT
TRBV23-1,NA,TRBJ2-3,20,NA,CASSHHVTGPPRGWADTQYF,TGCGCCAGCAGTCACCACGTAACCGGGCCACCGAGGGGGTGGGCAGATACGCAGTATTTT
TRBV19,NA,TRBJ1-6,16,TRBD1,CASSRNRGSDNSPLHF,TGTGCCAGTAGTAGAAACAGGGGCTCCGACAATTCACCCCTCCACTTT
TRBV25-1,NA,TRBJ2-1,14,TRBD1,CASRGQGEYNEQFF,TGTGCCAGTCGGGGACAGGGGGAGTACAATGAGCAGTTCTTC
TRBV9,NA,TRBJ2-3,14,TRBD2,CAGSGTTHTDTQYF,TGTGCCGGTTCCGGGACTACACACACAGATACGCAGTATTTT
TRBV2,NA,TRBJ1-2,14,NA,CASSELVGFYGYTF,TGTGCCAGCAGTGAACTAGTTGGCTTCTATGGCTACACCTTC
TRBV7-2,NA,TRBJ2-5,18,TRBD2,CASSLDRRTRAFGETQYF,TGTGCCAGCAGCTTAGATCGGCGGACTAGGGCATTTGGGGAGACCCAGTACTTC
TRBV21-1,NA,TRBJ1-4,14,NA,CASSRQGKLGKLFF,TGTGCCAGCAGCAGACAGGGGAAGCTTGGAAAACTGTTTTTT
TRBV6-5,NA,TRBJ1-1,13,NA,CASRTGRTTEAFF,TGTGCCAGCAGGACCGGGAGGACCACTGAAGCTTTCTTT
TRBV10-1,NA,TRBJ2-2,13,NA,CASSEGGTGELFF,TGCGCCAGCAGTGAAGGGGGAACCGGGGAGCTGTTTTTT
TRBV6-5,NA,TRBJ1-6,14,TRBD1,CASRMDRDNSPLHF,TGTGCCAGCAGAATGGACAGGGATAATTCACCCCTCCACTTT
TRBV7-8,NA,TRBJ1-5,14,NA,CASSSGIGNQPQHF,TGTGCCAGCAGCTCAGGGATAGGAAATCAGCCCCAGCATTTT
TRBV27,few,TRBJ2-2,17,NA,CASSLLPGTLNTGELFF,TGTGCCAGCAGTTTACTTCCCGGGACACTGAACACCGGGGAGCTGTTTTTT
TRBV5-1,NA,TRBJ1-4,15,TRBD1,CASSLSTGGLEKLFF,TGCGCCAGCAGCCTATCGACAGGGGGACTGGAAAAACTGTTTTTT
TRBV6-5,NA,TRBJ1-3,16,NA,CASSYSEASSGNTIYF,TGTGCCAGCAGTTACTCAGAGGCGAGCTCTGGAAACACCATATATTTT
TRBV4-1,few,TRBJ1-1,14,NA,CASSHGQISGVAFF,TGCGCCAGCAGCCACGGACAGATCTCTGGGGTAGCTTTCTTT
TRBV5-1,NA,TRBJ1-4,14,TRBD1,CASATGTGVEKLFF,TGCGCCAGCGCGACCGGGACAGGGGTTGAAAAACTGTTTTTT
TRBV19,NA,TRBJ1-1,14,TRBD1,CATSEPGQGTEAFF,TGTGCCACTTCCGAACCGGGACAGGGGACTGAAGCTTTCTTT
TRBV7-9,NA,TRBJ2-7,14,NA,CASSPLRQAYEQYF,TGTGCCAGCAGCCCCCTCAGACAGGCCTACGAGCAGTACTTC
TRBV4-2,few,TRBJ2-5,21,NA,CASSPDSEYYVRFPGSETQYF,TGTGCCAGCAGCCCCGATTCCGAGTACTATGTGCGGTTCCCGGGTTCAGAGACCCAGTACTTC
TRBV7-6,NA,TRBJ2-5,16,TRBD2,CASSLGAGGNQETQYF,TGTGCCAGCAGCTTGGGGGCGGGGGGTAACCAAGAGACCCAGTACTTC
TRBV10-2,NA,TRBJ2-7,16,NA,CARPKVGPETLYEQYF,TGCGCCAGGCCCAAGGTGGGCCCCGAGACCCTCTACGAGCAGTACTTC
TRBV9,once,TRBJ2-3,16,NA,CASSVGQDLRAATQYF,TGTGCCAGCAGCGTAGGGCAGGATCTGAGGGCGGCTACGCAGTATTTT
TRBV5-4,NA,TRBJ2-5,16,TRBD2,CASSLVSGGAGETQYF,TGTGCCAGCAGCTTGGTTAGCGGGGGGGCCGGGGAGACCCAGTACTTC
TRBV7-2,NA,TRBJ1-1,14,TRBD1,CASSLRTGDTEAFF,TGTGCCAGCAGCCTAAGGACAGGGGACACTGAAGCTTTCTTT
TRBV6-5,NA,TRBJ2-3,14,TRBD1,CASRYRGPGDTQYF,TGTGCCAGCAGATACAGGGGGCCGGGAGATACGCAGTATTTT
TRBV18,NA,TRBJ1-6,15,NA,CASSARGSRDSPLHF,TGTGCCAGCTCTGCCCGGGGGTCTCGGGATTCACCCCTCCACTTT
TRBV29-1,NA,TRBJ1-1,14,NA,CSAGPRAGNTEAFF,TGCAGCGCTGGCCCCCGCGCGGGGAACACTGAAGCTTTCTTT
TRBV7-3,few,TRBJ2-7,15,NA,CASSPMGDNTYEQYF,TGTGCCAGCAGCCCTATGGGGGACAATACCTACGAGCAGTACTTC
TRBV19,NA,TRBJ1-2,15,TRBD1,CASSRRGQGTYGYTF,TGTGCCAGTAGCAGGAGGGGACAGGGGACCTATGGCTACACCTTC
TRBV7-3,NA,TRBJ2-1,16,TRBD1,CASSLTSWDSYNEQFF,TGTGCCAGCAGCTTAACGTCATGGGACAGCTACAATGAGCAGTTCTTC
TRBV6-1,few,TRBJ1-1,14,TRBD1,CASRTPTGGTEAFF,TGTGCCAGCAGGACCCCGACAGGGGGCACTGAAGCTTTCTTT
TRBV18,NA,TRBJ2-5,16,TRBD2,CASSPPAGGLRETQYF,TGTGCCAGCTCACCACCGGCGGGGGGGCTTAGAGAGACCCAGTACTTC